The next 9 T cell receptor beta chains were all read from a single sample in a study of cytotoxic CD8 clonotypes in ibrutinib-treated CLL. Here immunoSEQ multiplex PCR was the method, and the copy in TCRdb shows in-frame clones only, minus some. The sample has 130,000 to 150,000 clones, about four fifths seen once. The source was PBMCs, collected after 12 months of ibrutinib treatment. These receptors were taken from a human donor with chronic lymphocytic leukemia.

J is TRBJ2-7 and V is TRBV7-2; 9 positions match TRBD2. CDR3 length equals 15 residues. CDR1 SGHTA and CDR2 FQGNSA come from the germline V gene. With 6 bases clipped from V and 6 bases from J, the junction kept 12 bases outside the gene matches. The CDR3 loop reads CASRRNSGSIGEQYF. CDR3 sequence (DNA): TGTGCCAGCAGAAGAAATAGCGGGAGTATCGGCGAGCAGTACTTC.

V usage is TRBV7-9 and J usage is TRBJ2-1; D gene unclear. CDR3 size: 12 residues. V was trimmed by 0 bases and J by 10 bases, leaving 7 bases between them. CDR1 and CDR2 from the germline V gene are SEHNR and FQNEAQ (reference sequence). DNA for the CDR3: TGTGCCAGCAGCTTAGCGGTTCGGGAGCAGTTCTTC. This gives the protein CASSLAVREQFF.

This clone was detected only a few times. The CDR3 DNA sequence: TGTGCCACCGCGGGACAGGGGGCTGGAGAGACCCAGTACTTC. Translated, it gives CATAGQGAGETQYF. The chain has TRBV10-3 and TRBJ2-5; 12 bases line up with TRBD1. The CDR3 has 14 residues. V shed 10 bases and J 4 bases; nucleotides not matched to a gene: 7. Germline V gene data show CDR1 as ENHRY and CDR2 as SYGVKD.

CDR3 loop: CAWSVGTGSYEQYF. CDR3 nucleotide sequence: TGTGCCTGGAGTGTGGGGACAGGGAGCTACGAGCAGTACTTC. The V and J genes are TRBV30 and TRBJ2-7; 9 bases agree with TRBD1. V shed 0 bases, J shed 3 bases, and the junction held 3 bases outside the gene matches. The CDR3 sequence is 14 residues long. Germline CDR1 GTSNPN, CDR2 SVGIG (reference sequence).

V gene TRBV19 combines with J gene TRBJ2-3; possibly TRBD2 for D (5 bases). V was pared by 3 bases and J by 0 bases, with 13 bases between. Germline V gene lookup returns CDR1 LNHDA and CDR2 SQIVND (reference sequence). This CDR3 is 16 amino acids long. The CDR3 loop reads CASSMMGRTSTDTQYF. DNA for the CDR3: TGTGCCAGTAGTATGATGGGGAGAACTAGCACAGATACGCAGTATTTT.

The chain uses TRBV6-8 and TRBJ2-3, with 8 positions matching TRBD2. The CDR3 is 16 amino acids. V shed 4 bases and J 7 bases; nucleotides not matched to a gene: 13. Germline assignment: CDR1 MNHGY and CDR2 SAAAGT. The CDR3 nucleotides read TGTGCCAGCAGTTCTCCTGGACTAGCTGCTGGATATACGCAGTATTTT. Its translation: CASSSPGLAAGYTQYF.

This chain connects TRBV19 to TRBJ2-7; TRBD1 aligns across 10 bases. The CDR3 totals 14 residues. Germline V lookup: CDR1 LNHDA, CDR2 SQIVND (reference sequence). V lost 2 bases to trimming and J lost 7 bases; unmatched junction nucleotides: 5. The CDR3 nucleotides read TGTGCCAGTAGTATACTCGGGACAGGGGAGGAGCAGTACTTC. This translates into CASSILGTGEEQYF.

The rearrangement links TRBV6-4 to TRBJ2-5, with 9 bases identical to TRBD1. From germline, CDR1 is MRHNA and CDR2 SNTAGT. This CDR3 comprises 18 residues. V was pared by 2 bases and J by 1 base, with 11 bases of the junction left unmatched. CDR3 amino acids: CASSDGTGCPTVQETQYF. For the CDR3, the DNA is TGTGCCAGCAGTGACGGGACAGGGTGCCCAACGGTCCAAGAGACCCAGTACTTC.

The chain has TRBV27 and TRBJ2-7; weak D call: TRBD2 (6 bases). V lost 8 bases to trimming and J lost 6 bases, with 17 bases between them. Germline V lookup: CDR1 MNHEY, CDR2 SMNVEV (reference sequence). The CDR3 contains 13 residues. CDR3 region: CASGGAGISEQYF. CDR3 in DNA: TGTGCCAGCGGAGGGGCAGGCATCTCCGAGCAGTACTTC.